The 10 T cell receptor beta chains below all came from one sample that was sequenced in a study of beta chain features in type 1 diabetes (dated by TCRdb to between 2017 and 2018). The method was the immunoSEQ multiplex PCR assay. The entire amount of isolated RNA was reverse transcribed using the High Capacity cDNA Reverse Transcription Kit, so the sequenced TCRB transcripts were expressed ones. TCRdb took this table from immuneACCESS and kept in-frame rearrangements with V and J called. Such tables lack part of the clones; where checked against another copy, unresolved V genes explain under half of the gap, and the rest is unexplained. The sample table shows more than 350,000 clones, and about an eighth are seen once. About 0.042% of the sample lies in the top ten. Material for sequencing was naive CD4+ T cells from blood. Taken with the paper, the label for cell subset or site translates to: true naive CD4+ T cells. Source of these receptors: a woman younger than 35 in good health.

This clone was observed a few times. This rearrangement joins TRBV9 to TRBJ2-1; possible D gene TRBD2, 6 bases. With 4 bases removed from V and 9 bases from J, the gap between germline ends came to 11 bases. Germline CDR1 is SGDLS and CDR2 is YYNGEE. The CDR3 sequence is 12 residues long. Written as DNA, the CDR3 is TGTGCCAGCAGCCCCCCCGGGGGTGAGCAGTTCTTC. Protein: CASSPPGGEQFF.

The chain has TRBV23-1 and TRBJ1-1; D is uncertain. TRBV23-1 is recorded as an ORF, its role being uncertain. The CDR3 length is 15 residues. V was pared by 3 bases and J by 2 bases, with 13 bases between. The CDR3 DNA follows: TGCGCCAGCAGTCAGCGCACCGGAGGTAACACTGAAGCTTTCTTT. It encodes CASSQRTGGNTEAFF.

This clone has just a few counts. V and J are TRBV7-9 and TRBJ2-7; 7 nucleotides align to TRBD1. The V segment lost 3 bases and the J segment 1 base; nucleotides outside the gene matches: 3. The CDR3 totals 14 residues. Germline V CDR1 and CDR2: SEHNR, FQNEAQ (reference sequence). The CDR3 bases are TGTGCCAGCAGCTTGGTGACAGGGTCCTACGAGCAGTACTTC. Its protein product is CASSLVTGSYEQYF.

This clone was found many times. The chain carries TRBV29-1 and TRBJ2-4, with 7 nucleotides matching TRBD1. Germline assignment: CDR1 SQVTM and CDR2 ANQGSEA. The CDR3 is 15 amino acids. Trimming at V came to 6 bases and at J to 3 bases, leaving 11 bases not matched to a gene. This CDR3 reads CSVTPHGTVKNIQYF. DNA of the CDR3: TGCAGCGTAACACCACATGGGACAGTCAAAAACATTCAGTACTTC.

Only a few counts were recorded for this clone. The chain carries TRBV18 and TRBJ1-4, with D unresolved. Germline CDR1 and CDR2: KGHSH and LQKENI. V was trimmed by 6 bases and J by 4 bases, leaving 12 bases between them. This CDR3 spans 14 amino acids. CDR3 region: CASSRRAYNEKLFF. The CDR3 nucleotides read TGTGCCAGCTCCCGACGGGCCTATAATGAAAAACTGTTTTTT.

The chain combines TRBV5-1 with TRBJ2-1; perhaps D is TRBD1 or TRBD2 (5 bases each). V was clipped by 4 bases and J by 4 bases, with 15 bases between them. The CDR3 loop spans 15 amino acids. The germline V gene has CDR1 SGHRS and CDR2 YFSETQ. The CDR3 spells CASSLAGQPYNEQFF. CDR3 coding DNA: TGCGCCAGCAGCCTAGCAGGGCAGCCTTACAATGAGCAGTTCTTC.

The V and J genes are TRBV10-3 and TRBJ2-7; 8 nucleotides agree with TRBD2. This CDR3 comprises 15 residues. Germline V gene sequence: CDR1 ENHRY, CDR2 SYGVKD. The junction had 11 bases not matched to a gene; V was cut back by 3 bases and J by 7 bases. The CDR3, as DNA: TGTGCCATCAGTGATTGGGAGCGGGAGTTGGGTGAGCAGTACTTC. The encoded protein is CAISDWERELGEQYF.

This clone was picked up a small number of times. This sequence joins TRBV29-1 and TRBJ2-7, with 7 nucleotides matching TRBD1. The germline V gene has CDR1 SQVTM and CDR2 ANQGSEA. Trimming took 8 bases from V and 3 from J; bases not matched to a gene: 16. The CDR3 has 15 amino acids. CDR3 coding DNA: TGCAGCCCAGACGGGATAAGGGACAGATTCTACGAGCAGTACTTC. Protein product: CSPDGIRDRFYEQYF.

The table lists this clone with a few counts. The chain has TRBV7-2 and TRBJ2-6; D assignment may be TRBD1 or TRBD2 (5 bases each). The CDR3 is 15 amino acids. CDR1 is SGHTA, CDR2 FQGNSA, per germline. Trimming removed 5 bases at V and 12 bases at J, with 20 bases between. CDR3 in amino acids: CASSAGRAGSSVLTF. CDR3 nucleotide sequence: TGTGCCAGCAGCGCAGGGCGGGCAGGGTCCTCCGTCCTGACTTTC.

The CDR3 DNA follows: TGTGCCAGCAGTAACCCGGGACAGGGGGACAATGAGCAGTTCTTC. Residues: CASSNPGQGDNEQFF. The chain has TRBV25-1 and TRBJ2-1, with 11 bases aligning to TRBD1. The germline V gene has CDR1 MGHDK and CDR2 SYGVNS. V was pared by 5 bases and J by 5 bases, with 5 bases of the junction left unmatched. The CDR3 consists of 15 residues.